The rows below give T cell receptor beta chains drawn from one sample of a study of control samples from healthy donors and cancer patients. Generated by immunoSEQ multiplex PCR, the TCRdb table keeps only in-frame clones and is missing some. Seen here are 150,000 to 200,000 clones, 75% to 95% observed once, and the top ten hold about 1.6%. The specimen sequenced was blood. Every receptor here comes from a woman aged 25-40 years in good health. Both conserved end residues are trimmed from each CDR3. Fields, in order: CDR3 length, V gene, J gene, CDR3 protein.

length: 11; V: TRBV12-3/TRBV12-4; J: TRBJ2-6; CDR3: ASGRSGANVLT
length: 13; V: TRBV28; J: TRBJ2-6; CDR3: ASSYGDSGANVLT
length: 13; V: TRBV7-9; J: TRBJ1-4; CDR3: ASSFWGRTNEKLF
length: 12; V: TRBV5-1; J: TRBJ1-6; CDR3: ASSLLSNNSPLH
length: 11; V: TRBV4-2; J: TRBJ2-7; CDR3: ASSQGTGDEQY
length: 14; V: TRBV19; J: TRBJ1-1; CDR3: ASSIRTGGANTEAF
length: 12; V: TRBV15; J: TRBJ1-2; CDR3: ATSRDRRDYGYT
length: 13; V: TRBV4-3; J: TRBJ2-2; CDR3: ASSPLLVDTGELF
length: 13; V: TRBV7-3; J: TRBJ2-3; CDR3: ASSLTGTSADTQY
length: 12; V: TRBV2; J: TRBJ1-1; CDR3: ASSRAGSGTEAF
length: 10; V: TRBV5-1; J: TRBJ2-7; CDR3: ASSAHPYEQY
length: 14; V: TRBV18; J: TRBJ2-5; CDR3: ASSITTTGRAETQY
length: 9; V: TRBV18; J: TRBJ1-1; CDR3: ASSPGPEAF
length: 13; V: TRBV28; J: TRBJ1-5; CDR3: ASSVQGGGNQPQH
length: 14; V: TRBV18; J: TRBJ2-2; CDR3: ASSPLGTGGTGELF
length: 13; V: TRBV3-1/TRBV3-2; J: TRBJ1-1; CDR3: ASSLTGGGRTEAF
length: 12; V: TRBV5-6; J: TRBJ1-1; CDR3: ASSLTVVNTEAF
length: 14; V: TRBV7-9; J: TRBJ2-1; CDR3: ASSLVGSGENNEQF
length: 17; V: TRBV5-4; J: TRBJ2-1; CDR3: ASSLSGTSGRAGGNEQF
length: 12; V: TRBV28; J: TRBJ1-5; CDR3: ASSPGGSNQPQH
length: 12; V: TRBV3-1/TRBV3-2; J: TRBJ2-7; CDR3: ASSQRGHPEEQY
length: 11; V: TRBV6-5; J: TRBJ1-2; CDR3: ASSYGKGYGYT
length: 14; V: TRBV6-6; J: TRBJ1-6; CDR3: ASSYAPGSYNSPLH
length: 14; V: TRBV4-2; J: TRBJ2-1; CDR3: ASSQEAGGSYNEQF
length: 13; V: TRBV10-3; J: TRBJ2-7; CDR3: AISESTSGGQEQY
length: 12; V: TRBV6-2/TRBV6-3; J: TRBJ2-7; CDR3: ASSYIPNSYEQY
length: 10; V: TRBV7-9; J: TRBJ1-1; CDR3: ASSKQGAEAF
length: 13; V: TRBV3-1/TRBV3-2; J: TRBJ2-6; CDR3: ASRPGQSGANVLT
length: 15; V: TRBV27; J: TRBJ2-6; CDR3: ASSSRTVNSGANVLT
length: 13; V: TRBV5-5; J: TRBJ2-2; CDR3: ASSFFDRDTGELF
length: 13; V: TRBV11-3; J: TRBJ2-7; CDR3: ASSVKGTSSYEQY
length: 12; V: TRBV5-1; J: TRBJ2-5; CDR3: ASSLVDIQETQY
length: 14; V: TRBV27; J: TRBJ2-7; CDR3: ASSSPTRQGGYEQY
length: 11; V: TRBV4-1; J: TRBJ2-3; CDR3: ASSRAFTDTQY
length: 13; V: TRBV4-2; J: TRBJ2-7; CDR3: ASSQDRQRTYEQY
length: 11; V: TRBV6-4; J: TRBJ2-2; CDR3: ASSRGLTGELF
length: 12; V: TRBV6-6; J: TRBJ2-7; CDR3: ASRTSGTSYEQY
length: 13; V: TRBV25-1; J: TRBJ1-2; CDR3: ASSELGQGIYGYT
length: 11; V: TRBV3-1/TRBV3-2; J: TRBJ1-2; CDR3: ASSQVNRYGYT
length: 16; V: TRBV7-6; J: TRBJ1-5; CDR3: ASSLGTGGGNSNQPQH
length: 14; V: TRBV15; J: TRBJ1-4; CDR3: ATSTPSGTGSEKLF
length: 13; V: TRBV7-9; J: TRBJ2-3; CDR3: ASSPTSGGADTQY
length: 12; V: TRBV12-5; J: TRBJ1-4; CDR3: ASGLGGANEKLF
length: 15; V: TRBV4-2; J: TRBJ1-4; CDR3: ASSQPDRAPTNEKLF
length: 12; V: TRBV7-9; J: TRBJ1-6; CDR3: ASSFGLDNSPLH
length: 13; V: TRBV25-1; J: TRBJ1-1; CDR3: ASSGQGGMNTEAF
length: 10; V: TRBV2; J: TRBJ1-4; CDR3: ATGTGREKLF
length: 11; V: TRBV6-1; J: TRBJ1-2; CDR3: ASSEGTLYGYT
length: 15; V: TRBV7-8; J: TRBJ2-3; CDR3: ASSLALGTSITDTQY
length: 11; V: TRBV29-1; J: TRBJ1-5; CDR3: SVVENSNQPQH
length: 12; V: TRBV30; J: TRBJ2-4; CDR3: AWSVSGVKNIQY
length: 15; V: TRBV7-2; J: TRBJ2-1; CDR3: ASSLGEGAVSYNEQF
length: 12; V: TRBV19; J: TRBJ2-3; CDR3: ASSKLTNTDTQY
length: 14; V: TRBV11-2; J: TRBJ1-6; CDR3: ASSLDPNRASSPLH
length: 14; V: TRBV7-9; J: TRBJ1-2; CDR3: ASSSRTGGANYGYT
length: 10; V: TRBV6-2/TRBV6-3; J: TRBJ1-1; CDR3: ASSYGTYEAF
length: 11; V: TRBV12-3/TRBV12-4; J: TRBJ1-1; CDR3: ASTSNRGTEAF
length: 10; V: TRBV24-1; J: TRBJ2-1; CDR3: ATSDSTDEQF
length: 10; V: TRBV28; J: TRBJ1-1; CDR3: ASSRTGWGAF
length: 12; V: TRBV19; J: TRBJ2-6; CDR3: ASSTDSGANVLT